The 17 T cell receptor beta chains presented below share a single source sample, sequenced in a study of monozygotic twins with inflammatory bowel disease. TCRdb reprocessed the 5' RACE reads and reports one entry per CDR3 protein, with no DNA. In all, the sample yields over 100,000 distinct CDR3 sequences. Sequencing used blood. These receptors all come from a human donor with ulcerative colitis or Crohn's disease, or a healthy co-twin of an affected twin (not recorded which).

This sequence joins TRBV12-5 and TRBJ2-7; TCRdb lists TRBD1, though no DNA is available to test this call. The length of the CDR3 is 15 residues. Germline V gives CDR1 LGHNT, CDR2 FRNRAP. CDR3 amino acids: CASGSGGRVDYEQYF.

The chain links TRBV5-1 to TRBJ1-1. The length of the CDR3 is 13 residues. Germline-derived CDR1 and CDR2 are SGHRS and YFSETQ. The CDR3 is CASSAGGYTEAFF.

This CDR3 is CASSPLLGHNEQFF. The chain joins TRBV12-3 or TRBV12-4 to TRBJ2-1; TCRdb picks TRBD2, but there is no DNA to check that call. This CDR3 has 14 amino acids.

The chain links TRBV12-3 or TRBV12-4 to TRBJ2-3; the TCRdb call, TRBD1, lacks DNA for checking. This CDR3 is built from 14 residues. The CDR3 reads CASSPWTSTDTQYF.

This chain joins TRBV10-3 and TRBJ2-6. The CDR3 is 12 amino acids. CDR1 is ENHRY and CDR2 is SYGVKD in the germline V gene. The CDR3 here is CASDSGANVLTF.

The CDR3 sequence: CASSIAGERGYTF. The rearrangement links TRBV19 to TRBJ1-2; there is no DNA to check the TCRdb D call of TRBD1. Germline V CDR1 and CDR2: LNHDA, SQIVND (reference sequence). The CDR3 runs to 13 residues.

V and J are TRBV30 and TRBJ1-2; TCRdb selects TRBD1, and the lack of DNA leaves this call unchecked. CDR1 is GTSNPN, CDR2 SVGIG, per germline (reference sequence). The CDR3 is 15 amino acids. This CDR3 is CAWREDSFSNYGYTF.

The chain recombines TRBV6-5 with TRBJ1-1. The CDR3 is 15 residues long. Germline lookup yields CDR1 MNHEY and CDR2 SVGAGI. Here the CDR3 reads CASSYSINRDTEAFF.

The rearrangement uses TRBV10-3 and TRBJ1-3. This CDR3 region has 13 residues. In germline, CDR1 is ENHRY, CDR2 SYGVKD. The CDR3 spells CATRLSSGNTIYF.

V gene TRBV7-9 combines with J gene TRBJ2-7; TCRdb returns TRBD2, unconfirmable since there is no DNA. The germline gives CDR1 SEHNR, CDR2 FQNEAQ (reference sequence). This CDR3 has 14 residues. CDR3 sequence: CASSSYTGRDEQYF.

This sequence joins TRBV6-5 and TRBJ1-5; TCRdb names TRBD1, which stays unverified in the absence of DNA. Per germline, CDR1 MNHEY and CDR2 SVGAGI. The CDR3 is 13 amino acids. The CDR3 spells CASSPAGDQPQHF.

The chain couples TRBV6-1 to TRBJ1-2; TCRdb's D gene call, TRBD1, goes unchecked for lack of DNA. The CDR3 extends over 14 amino acids. Germline V gene lookup returns CDR1 MNHNS and CDR2 SASEGT. CDR3 sequence: CASSKGQYGYGYTF.

This chain uses TRBV5-6 with TRBJ1-2; the TCRdb D gene call, TRBD1, has no DNA to confirm it. The CDR3 spans 13 residues. Germline assignment: CDR1 SGHDT and CDR2 YYEEEE. This chain's CDR3 is CASKEDREEGYTF.

This chain uses TRBV20-1 with TRBJ2-5; checking the TCRdb D call of TRBD1 is not possible without DNA. Germline V lookup: CDR1 DFQATT, CDR2 SNEGSKA (reference sequence). This CDR3 is 14 amino acids long. CDR3 region: CSASFGQGLETQYF.

The J gene is TRBJ1-1, the V gene TRBV12-3 or TRBV12-4. The CDR3 contains 14 residues. This chain's CDR3 is CASSHDTLNTEAFF.

This chain joins TRBV6-2 or TRBV6-3 and TRBJ2-3; TCRdb names TRBD2, which stays unverified in the absence of DNA. CDR1 is MNHEY and CDR2 is SVGEGT in the germline V gene. This CDR3 contains 14 residues. This CDR3 reads CASSYPTSDRAQYF.

The CDR3 reads CASSYRRGRTDTQYF. V usage is TRBV19 and J usage is TRBJ2-3. The CDR3 is 15 residues long. The germline CDR1 and CDR2 sequences are LNHDA and SQIVND (reference sequence).